This TCR beta chain was sequenced for a study of blood T cell repertoires in COVID-19. Sequencing was performed with immunoSEQ multiplex PCR; in TCRdb, only in-frame clones are kept and a portion is missing. The data show 140,000 to 150,000 clones, about nine tenths seen once. J was trimmed by 7 bases and V by 3 bases; bases with no gene match: 8. This CDR3 region has 15 residues. Per the germline V gene, CDR1 is MDHEN and CDR2 is SYDVKM. This clone was seen a single time. This receptor was identified in a man aged 80 or over with acute or convalescent COVID-19. The V call is TRBV28, the J call TRBJ1-5; TRBD1 matches 8 bases. The sample taken for sequencing was peripheral blood. The CDR3 is CASSLMTGVRQPQHF. CDR3 nucleotide sequence: TGTGCCAGCAGTTTGATGACAGGGGTACGGCAGCCCCAGCATTTT.